The clone carrying this T cell receptor beta chain was seen at least ten times. V shed 4 bases and J shed 1 base, with 7 bases lying between them. This CDR3 region has 13 residues. Germline-derived CDR1 and CDR2 are MNHNS and SASEGT. This sample was included in a study of Graves' ophthalmopathy and Graves' hyperthyroidism. From RNA, the CDR3 regions of TCR beta chains were amplified and sequenced. The first round was an RT-PCR with HTBI primers, and the second round was a multiplex PCR. TCRdb re-called the multiplex PCR reads with MiXCR, one entry per CDR3 protein. The table shows 300,000 to 400,000 distinct CDR3 sequences, with 17% occurring only once.

The sequencing sample was made of peripheral blood. The J gene is TRBJ1-1, the V gene TRBV6-1; D may be TRBD1 (6 bases). The receptor was derived from an adult woman with stable Graves' hyperthyroidism. The CDR3 loop reads CASSVTGNTEAFF. The CDR3 coding sequence is TGTGCCAGCAGTGTGACAGGGAACACTGAAGCTTTCTTT.